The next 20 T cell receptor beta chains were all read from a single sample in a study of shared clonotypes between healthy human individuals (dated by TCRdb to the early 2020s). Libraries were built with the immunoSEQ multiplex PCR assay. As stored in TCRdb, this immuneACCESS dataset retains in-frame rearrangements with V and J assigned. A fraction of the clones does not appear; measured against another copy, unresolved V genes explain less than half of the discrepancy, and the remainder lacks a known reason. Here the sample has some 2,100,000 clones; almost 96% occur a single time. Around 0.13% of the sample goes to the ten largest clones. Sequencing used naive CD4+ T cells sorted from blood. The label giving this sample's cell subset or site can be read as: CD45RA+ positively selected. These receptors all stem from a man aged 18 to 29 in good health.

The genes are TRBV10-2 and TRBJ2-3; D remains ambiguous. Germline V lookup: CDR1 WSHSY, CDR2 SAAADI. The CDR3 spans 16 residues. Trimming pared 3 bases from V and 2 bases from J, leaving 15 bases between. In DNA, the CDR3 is TGCGCCAGCAGTGACCGGAAGGGCTTCTACACAGATACGCAGTATTTT. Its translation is CASSDRKGFYTDTQYF.

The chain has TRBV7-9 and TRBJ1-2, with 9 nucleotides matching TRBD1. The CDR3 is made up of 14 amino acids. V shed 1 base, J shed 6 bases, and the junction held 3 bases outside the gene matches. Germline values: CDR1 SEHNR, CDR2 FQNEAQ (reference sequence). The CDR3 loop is CASSLGTGGDGYTF. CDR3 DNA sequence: TGTGCCAGCAGCTTAGGAACAGGGGGCGATGGCTACACCTTC.

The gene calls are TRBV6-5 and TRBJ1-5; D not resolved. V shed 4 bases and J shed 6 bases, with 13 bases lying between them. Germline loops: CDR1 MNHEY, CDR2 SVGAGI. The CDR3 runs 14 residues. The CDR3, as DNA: TGTGCCAGCAGTTGGACCTCCGGGCGTCAGCCCCAGCATTTT. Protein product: CASSWTSGRQPQHF.

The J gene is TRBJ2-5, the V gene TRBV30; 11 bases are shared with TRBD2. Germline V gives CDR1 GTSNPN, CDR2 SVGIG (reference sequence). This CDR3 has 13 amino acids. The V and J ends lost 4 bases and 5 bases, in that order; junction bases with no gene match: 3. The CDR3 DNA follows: TGTGCCTGGACTAGCGGGAGGATGGAGACCCAGTACTTC. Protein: CAWTSGRMETQYF.

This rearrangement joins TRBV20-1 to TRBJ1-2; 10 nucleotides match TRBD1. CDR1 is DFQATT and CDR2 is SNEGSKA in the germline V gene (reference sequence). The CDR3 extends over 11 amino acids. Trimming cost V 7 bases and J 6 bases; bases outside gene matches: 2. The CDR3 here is CSGDRGDGYTF. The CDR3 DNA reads TGCAGTGGGGACAGGGGTGATGGCTACACCTTC.

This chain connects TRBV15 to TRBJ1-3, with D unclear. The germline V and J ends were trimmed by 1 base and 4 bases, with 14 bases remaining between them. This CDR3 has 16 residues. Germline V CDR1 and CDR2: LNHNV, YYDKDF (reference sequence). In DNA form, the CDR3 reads TGTGCCACCAGCAGAGTCGACCTACCGGGGGGAAACACCATATATTTT. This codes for CATSRVDLPGGNTIYF. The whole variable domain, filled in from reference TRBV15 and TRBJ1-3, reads DAMVIQNPRYQVTQFGKPVTLSCSQTLNHNVMYWYQQKSSQAPKLLFHYYDKDFNNEADTPDNFQSRRPNTSFCFLDIRSPGLGDTAMYLCATSRVDLPGGNTIYFGEGSWLTVV.

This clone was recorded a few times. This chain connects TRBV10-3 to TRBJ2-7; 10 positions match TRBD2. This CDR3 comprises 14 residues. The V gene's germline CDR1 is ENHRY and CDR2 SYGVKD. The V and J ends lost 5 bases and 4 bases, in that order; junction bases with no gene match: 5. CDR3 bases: TGTGCCATCAGTCAGCGGGAGGGGGCGTACGAGCAGTACTTC. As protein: CAISQREGAYEQYF.

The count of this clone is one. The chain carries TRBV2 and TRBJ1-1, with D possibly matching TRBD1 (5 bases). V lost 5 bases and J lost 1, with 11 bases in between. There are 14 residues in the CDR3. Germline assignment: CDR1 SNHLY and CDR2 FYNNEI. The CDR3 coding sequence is TGTGCCAGCAGTCCCGACGGGGGGAACACTGAAGCTTTCTTT. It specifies CASSPDGGNTEAFF.

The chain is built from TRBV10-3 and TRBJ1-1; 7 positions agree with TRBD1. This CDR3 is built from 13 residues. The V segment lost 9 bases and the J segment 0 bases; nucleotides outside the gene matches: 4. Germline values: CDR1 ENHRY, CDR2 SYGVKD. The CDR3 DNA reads TGTGCCATGGGGGACAGTTTGAACACTGAAGCTTTCTTT. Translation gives CAMGDSLNTEAFF.

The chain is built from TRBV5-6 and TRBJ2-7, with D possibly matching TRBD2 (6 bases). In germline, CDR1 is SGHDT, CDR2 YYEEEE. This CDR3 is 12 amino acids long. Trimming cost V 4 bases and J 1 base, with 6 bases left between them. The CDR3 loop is CASSAGSYEQYF. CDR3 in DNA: TGTGCCAGCAGCGCGGGATCCTACGAGCAGTACTTC.

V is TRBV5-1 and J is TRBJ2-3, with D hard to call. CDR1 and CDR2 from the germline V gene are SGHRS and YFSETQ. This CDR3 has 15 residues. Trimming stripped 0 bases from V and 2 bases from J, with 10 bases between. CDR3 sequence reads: CASSLVGPNTDTQYF. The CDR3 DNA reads TGCGCCAGCAGCTTGGTAGGGCCGAACACAGATACGCAGTATTTT.

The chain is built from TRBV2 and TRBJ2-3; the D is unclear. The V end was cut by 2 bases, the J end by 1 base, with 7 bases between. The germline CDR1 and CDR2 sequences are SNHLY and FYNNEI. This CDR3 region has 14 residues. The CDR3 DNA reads TGTGCCAGCAGTGAAATGCAGGGCACAGATACGCAGTATTTT. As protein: CASSEMQGTDTQYF.

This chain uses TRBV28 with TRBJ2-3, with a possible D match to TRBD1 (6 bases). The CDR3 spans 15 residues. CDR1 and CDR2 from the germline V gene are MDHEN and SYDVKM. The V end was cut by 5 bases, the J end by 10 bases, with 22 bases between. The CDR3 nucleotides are TGTGCCAGCAGTGCACAGGGCCTATCGTTGAGGGCGCAGTATTTT. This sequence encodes CASSAQGLSLRAQYF.

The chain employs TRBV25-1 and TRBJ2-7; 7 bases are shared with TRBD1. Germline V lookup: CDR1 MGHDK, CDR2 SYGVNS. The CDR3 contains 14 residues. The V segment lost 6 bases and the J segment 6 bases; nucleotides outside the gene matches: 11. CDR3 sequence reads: CASRRQGVDREQYF. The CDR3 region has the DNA TGTGCCAGCAGGAGACAGGGAGTCGATCGCGAGCAGTACTTC.

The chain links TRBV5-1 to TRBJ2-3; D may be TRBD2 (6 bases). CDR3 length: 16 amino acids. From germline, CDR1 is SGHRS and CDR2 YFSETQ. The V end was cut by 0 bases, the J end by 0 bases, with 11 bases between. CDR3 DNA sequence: TGCGCCAGCAGCTTGGTTGCGGGGTTTAGCACAGATACGCAGTATTTT. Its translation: CASSLVAGFSTDTQYF.

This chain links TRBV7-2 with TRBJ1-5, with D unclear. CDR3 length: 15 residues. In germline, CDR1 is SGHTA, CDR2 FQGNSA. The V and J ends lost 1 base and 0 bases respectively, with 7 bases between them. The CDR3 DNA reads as TGTGCCAGCAGCTTAGAGAGTTATAGCAATCAGCCCCAGCATTTT. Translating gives CASSLESYSNQPQHF.

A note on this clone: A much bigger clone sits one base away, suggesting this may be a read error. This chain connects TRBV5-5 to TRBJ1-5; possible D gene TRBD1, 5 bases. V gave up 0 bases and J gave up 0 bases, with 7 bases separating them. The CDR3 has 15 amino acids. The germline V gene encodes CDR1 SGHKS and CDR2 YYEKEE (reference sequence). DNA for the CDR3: TGTGCCAGCAGCTTGGAAGGGGATAGCAATCAGCCCCAGCATTTT. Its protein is CASSLEGDSNQPQHF.

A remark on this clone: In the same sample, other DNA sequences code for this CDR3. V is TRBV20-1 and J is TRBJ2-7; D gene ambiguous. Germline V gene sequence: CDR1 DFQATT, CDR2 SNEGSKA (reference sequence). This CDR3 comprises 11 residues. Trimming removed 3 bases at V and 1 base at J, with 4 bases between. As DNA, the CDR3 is TGCAGTGCTAGTCCTTCCTACGAGCAGTACTTC. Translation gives CSASPSYEQYF.

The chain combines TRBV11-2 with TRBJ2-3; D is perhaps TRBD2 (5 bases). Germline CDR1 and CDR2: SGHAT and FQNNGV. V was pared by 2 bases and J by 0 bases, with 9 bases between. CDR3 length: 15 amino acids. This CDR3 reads CASSLSGTSTDTQYF. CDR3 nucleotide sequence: TGTGCCAGCAGCTTAAGCGGAACTAGCACAGATACGCAGTATTTT.

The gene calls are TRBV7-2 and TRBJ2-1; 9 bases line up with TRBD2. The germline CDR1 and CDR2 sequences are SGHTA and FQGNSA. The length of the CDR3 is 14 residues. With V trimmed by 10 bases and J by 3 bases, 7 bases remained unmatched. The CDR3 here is CATSTSGDYNEQFF. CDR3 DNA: TGTGCCACCTCGACTAGCGGAGACTACAATGAGCAGTTCTTC.